This T cell receptor (beta chain) was obtained from a study of CD8+CD57+ T cells in acquired aplastic anemia. CDR1 SEHNR and CDR2 FQNEAQ come from the germline V gene (reference sequence). The CDR3 spans 14 residues. V was cut by 3 bases and J by 5 bases, with 13 bases left in between. TCR beta VDJ and CDR3 were profiled, and genomic DNA was the template. TCRdb ran MiXCR on the reads and lists one entry per CDR3 protein. The repertoire holds 150,000 or so distinct CDR3 sequences, just under 65% seen once, with 45% in the top ten. The chain employs TRBV7-9 and TRBJ1-2; tentative D call: TRBD1 (5 bases). Sequenced material: sorted CD4+, CD8+, or CD8+CD57+ T cells (not recorded which) from PBMCs. This clonotype was obtained from a human donor in good health. This chain's CDR3 is CASSFREGMYGYTF. CDR3 in DNA: TGTGCCAGCAGCTTCAGGGAGGGAATGTATGGCTACACCTTC.